The next 16 T cell receptor beta chains were all read from a single sample in a study of post-analysis software for immune sequencing data. Antigens of these TCRs are unknown. TCR beta cDNA libraries included unique molecular identifiers. TCRdb reanalysed the PCR reads using MiXCR and keeps one entry per CDR3 protein. The sample gives some 700,000 distinct CDR3 sequences, more than 50% of which show up once; about 11% is in the top ten. Findings of the study overall: TRBV5-6, TRBV5-1 and TRBV20-1 were among several TRBV segments more frequent in patients than controls.

Sequenced input: blood. Receptors were obtained from a girl aged 2 to 10 with multiple sclerosis.

This clonotype was counted only a few times. The chain couples TRBV12-3 or TRBV12-4 to TRBJ2-1; D not resolved. V was trimmed by 4 bases and J by 10 bases, leaving 17 bases between them. This CDR3 contains 14 residues. The CDR3 protein is CASSSLTSPREQFF. Written as DNA, the CDR3 is TGTGCCAGCAGTTCCTTGACCTCTCCGAGAGAGCAGTTCTTC.

This chain links TRBV7-9 with TRBJ2-4; unclear D gene. Trimming stripped 5 bases from V and 8 bases from J, with 7 bases between. Germline CDR1 SEHNR, CDR2 FQNEAQ (reference sequence). The CDR3 totals 11 residues. CDR3: CASSPTDIQYF. CDR3 in DNA: TGTGCCAGCAGCCCTACGGACATTCAGTACTTC.

This sequence joins TRBV12-3 or TRBV12-4 and TRBJ1-4, with D unresolved. With 1 base removed from V and 8 bases from J, the gap between germline ends came to 8 bases. The CDR3 is 13 residues long. Written as DNA, the CDR3 is TGTGCCAGCAGTTTAGGTGATGGGGAAAAACTGTTTTTT. This encodes CASSLGDGEKLFF.

J is TRBJ2-5 and V is TRBV20-1; D tentatively fits TRBD1 or TRBD2 (5 bases each). Germline assignment: CDR1 DFQATT and CDR2 SNEGSKA (reference sequence). There are 14 residues in the CDR3. Trimming shortened V by 6 bases and J by 11 bases, and 25 bases separated the two germline ends. This chain's CDR3 is CSASPGPSNNEQYF. CDR3 in DNA: TGCAGTGCCTCCCCGGGACCGAGCAACAATGAGCAGTACTTC.

This clonotype was recorded once. At one end the junction does not follow the germline gene, possibly because of a read error. The genes are TRBV7-9 and TRBJ1-5; D gene uncertain. Germline loops: CDR1 SEHNR, CDR2 FQNEAQ (reference sequence). CDR3 length: 13 amino acids. The CDR3 sequence: CASSLEGNRPQHF. The CDR3, as DNA: TGTGCCAGCAGCTTAGAAGGCAATCGGCCCCAGCATTTT.

Points on this clonotype: A single base separates this from a much larger clone, so it may be a read error. This chain links TRBV5-1 with TRBJ2-1; 7 positions match TRBD2. This CDR3 contains 17 residues. Germline CDR1 is SGHRS and CDR2 is YFSETQ. Trimming cost V 0 bases and J 5 bases; bases outside gene matches: 11. In DNA, the CDR3 is TGCGCCAGCAGCTTGGTAGGACTAACGGGAGGCCACAATGAGCAGTTCTTC. It specifies CASSLVGLTGGHNEQFF.

This clonotype was seen a handful of times. The rearrangement links TRBV9 to TRBJ2-5; D not resolved. V lost 0 bases to trimming and J lost 4 bases, with 16 bases between them. The germline V gene encodes CDR1 SGDLS and CDR2 YYNGEE. This CDR3 region has 16 residues. CDR3: CASSVGNAQWGETQYF. The CDR3 nucleotides read TGTGCCAGCAGCGTAGGAAACGCCCAGTGGGGAGAGACCCAGTACTTC.

For the CDR3, the DNA is TGTGCCAGCAGCTTCCCGGAAGGGGGCACGTACGAGCAGTACTTC. Translated: CASSFPEGGTYEQYF. This rearrangement joins TRBV11-2 to TRBJ2-7; 7 bases match TRBD1. V gave up 3 bases and J gave up 4 bases; unmatched junction bases: 9. CDR3 size: 15 residues. Germline V CDR1 and CDR2: SGHAT, FQNNGV.

CDR3 bases: TGCGCCAGCCGGCCCGGGACGGAACCCTACGAGCAGTACTTC. Residues: CASRPGTEPYEQYF. The chain is built from TRBV5-1 and TRBJ2-7; D assignment may be TRBD1 or TRBD2 (5 bases each). Trimming took 7 bases from V and 2 from J, leaving 16 bases between them. CDR1 and CDR2 from the germline V gene are SGHRS and YFSETQ. This CDR3 has 14 amino acids.

The rearrangement links TRBV24-1 to TRBJ2-1, with a tentative D call TRBD2 (5 bases). The length of the CDR3 is 15 residues. V gave up 3 bases and J gave up 7 bases, with 15 bases separating them. Germline V gene lookup returns CDR1 KGHDR and CDR2 SFDVKD. The CDR3 is CATSDPVEGRNEQFF. The CDR3 DNA follows: TGTGCCACCAGTGATCCTGTTGAGGGTAGGAATGAGCAGTTCTTC.

The rearrangement links TRBV12-3 or TRBV12-4 to TRBJ1-1; D is undetermined. This CDR3 has 13 residues. The ends were cut back, 1 base at V and 4 bases at J, with 7 bases in the middle. The CDR3 loop is CASSLDGSTEAFF. The DNA for the CDR3 is TGTGCCAGCAGTTTAGACGGTAGCACTGAAGCTTTCTTT.

This clonotype occurred a few times. V usage is TRBV27 and J usage is TRBJ2-2; 7 bases are shared with TRBD2. CDR3 size: 13 residues. The V and J ends lost 2 bases and 6 bases, in that order; junction bases with no gene match: 0. The V gene's germline CDR1 is MNHEY and CDR2 SMNVEV (reference sequence). This CDR3 reads CASSLGRAGELFF. The CDR3 DNA is TGTGCCAGCAGTTTAGGGAGGGCCGGGGAGCTGTTTTTT.

The chain uses TRBV25-1 and TRBJ2-5, with a possible D match to TRBD1 (6 bases). The V end was cut by 2 bases, the J end by 1 base, with 17 bases between. CDR1 is MGHDK, CDR2 SYGVNS, per germline. The CDR3 length is 17 residues. CDR3 coding DNA: TGTGCCAGCAGTGAACAGGAGGACAGAGTTTTCCAAGAGACCCAGTACTTC. This encodes CASSEQEDRVFQETQYF. Supplemented by reference TRBV25-1 and TRBJ2-5, the full variable domain reads EADIYQTPRYLVIGTGKKITLECSQTMGHDKMYWYQQDPGMELHLIHYSYGVNSTEKGDLSSESTVSRIRTEHFPLTLESARPSHTSQYLCASSEQEDRVFQETQYFGPGTRLLVL.

This clonotype occurred a few times. J is TRBJ1-5 and V is TRBV27; D gene unclear. CDR1 is MNHEY and CDR2 is SMNVEV in the germline V gene (reference sequence). V lost 2 bases and J 5 bases, leaving 10 bases between the germline ends. The CDR3 extends over 14 amino acids. The CDR3, as DNA: TGTGCCAGCAGTTTAGGTCGGTCGGATCAGCCCCAGCATTTT. It codes for CASSLGRSDQPQHF.

This rearrangement joins TRBV5-1 to TRBJ2-3, with 9 bases identical to TRBD2. V trimming: 6 bases; J trimming: 1 base; junction bases outside the gene matches: 6. CDR1 SGHRS and CDR2 YFSETQ come from the germline V gene. The CDR3 consists of 15 residues. CDR3 bases: TGCGCCAGCACCGTACTAGCGGGTCGCACAGATACGCAGTATTTT. Its translation is CASTVLAGRTDTQYF.

The gene calls are TRBV21-1 and TRBJ2-1; TRBD2 is taken as the D call from the table, unchecked against the DNA. TRBV21-1 is shown as a pseudogene. This CDR3 is built from 15 residues. The CDR3 DNA follows: TGTGCCAGCAGCAAGGGGACTAGCGGGTGGCATGAGCAGTTCTTC. Translated, it gives CASSKGTSGWHEQFF.